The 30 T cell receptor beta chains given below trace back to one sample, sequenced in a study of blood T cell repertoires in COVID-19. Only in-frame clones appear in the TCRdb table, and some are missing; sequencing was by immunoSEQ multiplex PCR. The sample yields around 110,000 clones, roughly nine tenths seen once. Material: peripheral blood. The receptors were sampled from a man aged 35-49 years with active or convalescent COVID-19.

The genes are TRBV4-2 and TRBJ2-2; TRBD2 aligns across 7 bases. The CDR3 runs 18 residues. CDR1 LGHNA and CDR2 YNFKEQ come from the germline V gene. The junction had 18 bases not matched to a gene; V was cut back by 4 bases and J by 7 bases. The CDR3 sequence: CASSLQAGPSGFDGELFF. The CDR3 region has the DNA TGTGCCAGCAGCCTACAAGCGGGCCCTAGCGGATTCGACGGGGAGCTGTTTTTT.

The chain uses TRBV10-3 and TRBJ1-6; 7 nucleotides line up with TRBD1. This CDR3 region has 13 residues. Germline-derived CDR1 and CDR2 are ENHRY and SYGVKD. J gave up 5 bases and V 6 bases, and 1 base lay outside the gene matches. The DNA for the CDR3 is TGTGCCATCAGGGGGACAGATAATTCACCCCTCCACTTT. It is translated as CAIRGTDNSPLHF.

The CDR3 protein is CASSLPSRGTGESNEQFF. The CDR3 nucleotides read TGCGCCAGCAGCTTGCCATCAAGGGGCACAGGGGAGAGTAATGAGCAGTTCTTC. The V and J genes are TRBV5-1 and TRBJ2-1; the match to TRBD1 covers 7 bases. The CDR3 is made up of 18 amino acids. Trimming removed 1 base from V and 7 bases from J; junction bases left unmatched: 17. Germline lookup yields CDR1 SGHRS and CDR2 YFSETQ.

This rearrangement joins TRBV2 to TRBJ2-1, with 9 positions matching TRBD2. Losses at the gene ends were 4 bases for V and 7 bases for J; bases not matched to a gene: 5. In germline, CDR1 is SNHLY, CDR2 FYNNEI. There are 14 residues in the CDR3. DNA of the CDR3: TGTGCCAGCAGTGCAAGCGGGAGGCGGAATGAGCAGTTCTTC. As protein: CASSASGRRNEQFF.

For the CDR3, the DNA is TGTGCCAGCAGCTGGGCCACAGGGGCACGGGAAAAACTGTTTTTT. Its protein is CASSWATGAREKLFF. The chain joins TRBV5-6 to TRBJ1-4; 7 nucleotides agree with TRBD1. Unmatched junction bases numbered 10, after V lost 3 bases and J lost 8 bases. CDR1 and CDR2 from the germline V gene are SGHDT and YYEEEE. This CDR3 contains 15 residues.

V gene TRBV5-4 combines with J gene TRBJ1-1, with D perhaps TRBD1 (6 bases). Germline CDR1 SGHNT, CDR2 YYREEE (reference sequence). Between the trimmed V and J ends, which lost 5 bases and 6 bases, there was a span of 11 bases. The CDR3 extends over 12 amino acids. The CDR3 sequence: CASSGQYSEAFF. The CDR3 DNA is TGTGCCAGCAGTGGACAGTACTCTGAAGCTTTCTTT.

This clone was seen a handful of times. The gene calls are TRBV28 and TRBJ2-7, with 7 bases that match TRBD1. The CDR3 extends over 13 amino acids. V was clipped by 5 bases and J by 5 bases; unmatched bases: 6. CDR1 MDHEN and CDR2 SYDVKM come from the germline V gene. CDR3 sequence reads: CASSNTGQHEQYF. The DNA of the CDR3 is TGTGCCAGCAGTAACACGGGACAGCACGAGCAGTACTTC. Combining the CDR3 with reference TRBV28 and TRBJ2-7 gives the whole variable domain DVKVTQSSRYLVKRTGEKVFLECVQDMDHENMFWYRQDPGLGLRLIYFSYDVKMKEKGDIPEGYSVSREKKERFSLILESASTNQTSMYLCASSNTGQHEQYFGPGTRLTVT.

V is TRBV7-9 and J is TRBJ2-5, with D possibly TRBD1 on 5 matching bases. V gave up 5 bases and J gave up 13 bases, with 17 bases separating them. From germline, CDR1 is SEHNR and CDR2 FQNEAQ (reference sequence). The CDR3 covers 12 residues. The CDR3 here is CASSSAQVTSYF. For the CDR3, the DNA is TGTGCCAGCAGCAGTGCACAGGTGACCTCGTACTTC.

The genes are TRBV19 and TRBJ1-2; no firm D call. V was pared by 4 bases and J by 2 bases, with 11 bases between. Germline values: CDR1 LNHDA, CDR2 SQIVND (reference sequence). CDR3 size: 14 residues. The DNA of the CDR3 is TGTGCCAGTAGTACGACTTCATGGAACTATGGCTACACCTTC. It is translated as CASSTTSWNYGYTF.

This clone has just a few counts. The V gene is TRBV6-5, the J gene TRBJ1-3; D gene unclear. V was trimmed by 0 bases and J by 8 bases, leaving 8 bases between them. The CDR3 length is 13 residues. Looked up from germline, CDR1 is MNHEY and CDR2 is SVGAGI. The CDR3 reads CASSYSSGDTIYF. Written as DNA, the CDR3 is TGTGCCAGCAGTTACTCGAGCGGAGACACCATATATTTT.

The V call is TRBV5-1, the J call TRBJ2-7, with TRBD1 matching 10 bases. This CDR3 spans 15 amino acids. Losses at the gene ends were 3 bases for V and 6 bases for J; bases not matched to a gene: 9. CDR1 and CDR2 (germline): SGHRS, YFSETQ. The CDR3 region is CASSWGTGTGAEQYF. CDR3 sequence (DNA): TGCGCCAGCAGCTGGGGAACCGGGACAGGGGCCGAGCAGTACTTC. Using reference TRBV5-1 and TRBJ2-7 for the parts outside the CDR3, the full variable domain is KAGVTQTPRYLIKTRGQQVTLSCSPISGHRSVSWYQQTPGQGLQFLFEYFSETQRNKGNFPGRFSGRQFSNSRSEMNVSTLELGDSALYLCASSWGTGTGAEQYFGPGTRLTVT.

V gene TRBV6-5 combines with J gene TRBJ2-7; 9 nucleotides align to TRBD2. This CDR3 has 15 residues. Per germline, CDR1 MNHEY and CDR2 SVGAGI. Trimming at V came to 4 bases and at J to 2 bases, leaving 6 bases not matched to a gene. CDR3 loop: CASSSSAGGPYEQYF. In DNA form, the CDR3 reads TGTGCCAGCAGTTCCTCGGCGGGAGGGCCCTACGAGCAGTACTTC.

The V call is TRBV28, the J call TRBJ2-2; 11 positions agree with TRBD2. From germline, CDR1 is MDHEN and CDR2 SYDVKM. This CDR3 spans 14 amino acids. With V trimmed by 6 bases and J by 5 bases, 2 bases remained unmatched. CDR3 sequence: CASRRTSGTGELFF. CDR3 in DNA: TGTGCCAGCAGGAGGACTAGCGGGACCGGGGAGCTGTTTTTT.

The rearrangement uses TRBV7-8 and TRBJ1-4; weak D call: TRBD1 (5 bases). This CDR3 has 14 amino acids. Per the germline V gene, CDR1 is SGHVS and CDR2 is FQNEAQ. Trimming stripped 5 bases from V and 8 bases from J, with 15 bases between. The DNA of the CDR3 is TGTGCCAGCAGCGCATTGGCGGGGGGGGAAAAACTGTTTTTT. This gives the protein CASSALAGGEKLFF.

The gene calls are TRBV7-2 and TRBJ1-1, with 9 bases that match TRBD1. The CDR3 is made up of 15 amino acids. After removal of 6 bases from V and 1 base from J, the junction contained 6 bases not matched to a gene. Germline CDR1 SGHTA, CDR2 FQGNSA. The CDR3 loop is CASRQPGQGNTEAFF. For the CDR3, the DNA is TGTGCCAGCAGGCAGCCGGGACAGGGGAACACTGAAGCTTTCTTT.

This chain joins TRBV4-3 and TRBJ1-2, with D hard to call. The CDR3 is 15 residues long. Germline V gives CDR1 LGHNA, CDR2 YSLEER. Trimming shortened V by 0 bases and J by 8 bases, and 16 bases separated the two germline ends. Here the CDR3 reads CASSQDGLGGQGYTF. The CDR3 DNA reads TGCGCCAGCAGCCAAGACGGGCTAGGAGGGCAAGGCTACACCTTC.

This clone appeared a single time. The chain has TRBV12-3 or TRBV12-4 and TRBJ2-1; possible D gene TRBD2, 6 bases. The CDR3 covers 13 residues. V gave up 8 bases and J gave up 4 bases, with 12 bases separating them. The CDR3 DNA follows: TGTGCCAGCGTAATAGCGGTATACAATGAGCAGTTCTTC. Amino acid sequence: CASVIAVYNEQFF.

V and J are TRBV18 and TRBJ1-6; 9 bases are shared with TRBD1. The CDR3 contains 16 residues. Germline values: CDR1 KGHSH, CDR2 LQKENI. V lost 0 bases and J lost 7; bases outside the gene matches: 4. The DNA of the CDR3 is TGTGCCAGCTCACCACCGGGACAGGGCGTGAATTCACCCCTCCACTTT. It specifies CASSPPGQGVNSPLHF. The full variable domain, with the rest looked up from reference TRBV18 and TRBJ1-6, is NAGVMQNPRHLVRRRGQEARLRCSPMKGHSHVYWYRQLPEEGLKFMVYLQKENIIDESGMPKERFSAEFPKEGPSILRIQQVVRGDSAAYFCASSPPGQGVNSPLHFGNGTRLTVT.

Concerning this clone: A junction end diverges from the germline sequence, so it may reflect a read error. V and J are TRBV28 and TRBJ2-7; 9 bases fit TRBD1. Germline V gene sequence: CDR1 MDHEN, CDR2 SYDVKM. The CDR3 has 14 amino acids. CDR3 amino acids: CASSLWDRVKKWEF. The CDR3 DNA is TGTGCCAGCAGCTTATGGGACAGGGTAAAGAAGTGGGAGTTC.

This CDR3 reads CASSQDIQGNSPLHF. The CDR3 DNA reads TGCGCCAGCAGCCAAGACATCCAGGGGAATTCACCCCTCCACTTT. V usage is TRBV4-3 and J usage is TRBJ1-6, with D perhaps matching TRBD1 (6 bases). The V end was cut by 0 bases, the J end by 7 bases, with 10 bases between. From germline, CDR1 is LGHNA and CDR2 YSLEER. The CDR3 spans 15 residues.

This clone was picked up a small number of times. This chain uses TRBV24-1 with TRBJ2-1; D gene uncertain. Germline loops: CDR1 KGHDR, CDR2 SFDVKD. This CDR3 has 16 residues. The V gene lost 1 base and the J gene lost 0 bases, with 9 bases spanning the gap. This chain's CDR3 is CATSDFAADSYNEQFF. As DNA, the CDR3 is TGTGCCACCAGTGATTTTGCGGCTGACTCCTACAATGAGCAGTTCTTC.

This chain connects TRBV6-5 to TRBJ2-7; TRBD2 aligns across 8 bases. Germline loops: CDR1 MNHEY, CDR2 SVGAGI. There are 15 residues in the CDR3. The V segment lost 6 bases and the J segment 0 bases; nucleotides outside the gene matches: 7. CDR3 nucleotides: TGTGCCAGCAGGCGAATAGCGGGGAGCTCCTACGAGCAGTACTTC. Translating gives CASRRIAGSSYEQYF.

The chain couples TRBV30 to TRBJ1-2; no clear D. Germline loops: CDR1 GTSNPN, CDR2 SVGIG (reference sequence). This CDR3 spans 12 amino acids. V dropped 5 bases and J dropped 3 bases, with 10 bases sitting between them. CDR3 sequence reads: CAWEPNYYGYTF. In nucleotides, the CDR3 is TGTGCCTGGGAGCCCAACTACTATGGCTACACCTTC.

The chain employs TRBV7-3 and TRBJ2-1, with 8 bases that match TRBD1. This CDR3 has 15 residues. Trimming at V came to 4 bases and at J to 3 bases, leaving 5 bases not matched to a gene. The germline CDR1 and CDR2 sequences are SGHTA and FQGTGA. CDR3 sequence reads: CASSSRTGNYNEQFF. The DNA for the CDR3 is TGTGCCAGCAGCTCCCGGACAGGGAACTACAATGAGCAGTTCTTC.

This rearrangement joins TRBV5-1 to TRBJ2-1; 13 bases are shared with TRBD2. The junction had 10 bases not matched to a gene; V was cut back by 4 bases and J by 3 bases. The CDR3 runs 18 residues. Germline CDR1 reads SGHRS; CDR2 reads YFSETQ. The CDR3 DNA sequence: TGCGCCAGCAGCCGACTCTTCCGACTAGCGGGGGGCTACAATGAGCAGTTCTTC. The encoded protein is CASSRLFRLAGGYNEQFF.

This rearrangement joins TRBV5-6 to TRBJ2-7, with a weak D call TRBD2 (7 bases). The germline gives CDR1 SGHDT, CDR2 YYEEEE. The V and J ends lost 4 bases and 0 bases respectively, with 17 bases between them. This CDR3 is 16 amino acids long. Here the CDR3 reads CASSTKGGGSSYEQYF. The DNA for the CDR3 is TGTGCCAGCAGCACCAAAGGGGGAGGGAGCTCCTACGAGCAGTACTTC.

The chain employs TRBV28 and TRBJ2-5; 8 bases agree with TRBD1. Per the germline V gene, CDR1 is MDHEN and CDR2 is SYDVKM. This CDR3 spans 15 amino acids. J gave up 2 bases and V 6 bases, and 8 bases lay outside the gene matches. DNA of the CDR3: TGTGCCAGCAGAGAACCCGGACAGGGACAAGAGACCCAGTACTTC. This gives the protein CASREPGQGQETQYF.

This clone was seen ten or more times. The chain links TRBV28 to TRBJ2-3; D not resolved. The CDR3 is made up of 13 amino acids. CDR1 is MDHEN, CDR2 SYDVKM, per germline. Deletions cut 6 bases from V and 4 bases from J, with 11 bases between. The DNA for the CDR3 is TGTGCCAGCAGGAACCCGCAGGCAGATACGCAGTATTTT. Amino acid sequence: CASRNPQADTQYF. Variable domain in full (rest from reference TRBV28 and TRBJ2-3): DVKVTQSSRYLVKRTGEKVFLECVQDMDHENMFWYRQDPGLGLRLIYFSYDVKMKEKGDIPEGYSVSREKKERFSLILESASTNQTSMYLCASRNPQADTQYFGPGTRLTVL.

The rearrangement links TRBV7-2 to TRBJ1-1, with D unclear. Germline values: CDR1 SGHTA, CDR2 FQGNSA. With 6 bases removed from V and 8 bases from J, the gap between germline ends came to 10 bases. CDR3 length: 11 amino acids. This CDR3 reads CASSNFVEAFF. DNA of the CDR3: TGTGCCAGCAGTAATTTCGTCGAAGCTTTCTTT.

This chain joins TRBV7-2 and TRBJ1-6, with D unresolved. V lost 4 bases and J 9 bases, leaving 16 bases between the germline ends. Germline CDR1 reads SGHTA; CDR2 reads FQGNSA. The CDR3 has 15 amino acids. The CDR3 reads CASSSEGLFSSPLHF. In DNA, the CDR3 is TGTGCCAGCAGCTCGGAGGGATTGTTTAGTTCACCCCTCCACTTT.